Presented here are 29 T cell receptor beta chains from one specimen sequenced in a study of blood T cell repertoires in COVID-19. Sequencing used immunoSEQ multiplex PCR; TCRdb keeps in-frame clones, though not all of them. In the table there are 200,000 or so clones, approximately 80% of which are singletons. Sequenced input: PBMCs or T cells enriched from blood (not recorded which). These receptors were taken from a woman aged 40 to 49 with acute COVID-19.

V is TRBV30 and J is TRBJ2-1; 10 bases are a match to TRBD2. V dropped 2 bases and J dropped 7; count of bases not matched to a gene: 5. This CDR3 spans 14 amino acids. Germline V gene lookup returns CDR1 GTSNPN and CDR2 SVGIG (reference sequence). CDR3 loop: CAWSKLAGPNEQFF. DNA of the CDR3: TGTGCCTGGAGTAAACTAGCGGGGCCTAATGAGCAGTTCTTC.

The chain recombines TRBV28 with TRBJ2-2; 8 positions agree with TRBD1. Germline loops: CDR1 MDHEN, CDR2 SYDVKM. The CDR3 has 16 amino acids. J was trimmed by 4 bases and V by 6 bases; bases with no gene match: 10. As DNA, the CDR3 is TGTGCCAGCAGGTCACCAGGGGGCGCGGGCACCGGGGAGCTGTTTTTT. Translating it yields CASRSPGGAGTGELFF.

This chain links TRBV9 with TRBJ1-2; tentatively, D is TRBD1 (5 bases). Germline-derived CDR1 and CDR2 are SGDLS and YYNGEE. V was pared by 5 bases and J by 2 bases, with 7 bases between. The CDR3 spans 12 residues. The CDR3 region is CASRRQNYGYTF. The CDR3 DNA sequence: TGTGCCAGCAGGCGACAGAACTATGGCTACACCTTC. The variable domain in full, completed from reference TRBV9 and TRBJ1-2, reads DSGVTQTPKHLITATGQRVTLRCSPRSGDLSVYWYQQSLDQGLQFLIQYYNGEERAKGNILERFSAQQFPDLHSELNLSSLELGDSALYFCASRRQNYGYTFGSGTRLTVV.

The V gene is TRBV5-1, the J gene TRBJ2-3, with D possibly matching TRBD2 (6 bases). V lost 0 bases to trimming and J lost 2 bases, with 13 bases between them. The CDR3 totals 16 residues. The germline V gene encodes CDR1 SGHRS and CDR2 YFSETQ. The CDR3 DNA sequence: TGCGCCAGCAGCTTGGCCGGGGGAGGATTCACAGATACGCAGTATTTT. Its translation is CASSLAGGGFTDTQYF.

V gene TRBV28 combines with J gene TRBJ1-3; D is perhaps TRBD1 (5 bases). The germline V and J ends were trimmed by 6 bases and 0 bases, with 12 bases remaining between them. The germline CDR1 and CDR2 sequences are MDHEN and SYDVKM. CDR3 size: 15 residues. Written as DNA, the CDR3 is TGTGCCAGCAGATCCCCGGGGGGCTCTGGAAACACCATATATTTT. As protein: CASRSPGGSGNTIYF. The full variable domain, rest sourced from reference TRBV28 and TRBJ1-3, is DVKVTQSSRYLVKRTGEKVFLECVQDMDHENMFWYRQDPGLGLRLIYFSYDVKMKEKGDIPEGYSVSREKKERFSLILESASTNQTSMYLCASRSPGGSGNTIYFGEGSWLTVV.

In this sample, this clone turned up once. The V call is TRBV6-5, the J call TRBJ2-7, with D possibly matching TRBD1 (6 bases). The CDR3 is 13 amino acids. V lost 8 bases, J lost 9 bases, and 20 bases lay in between. Germline V gives CDR1 MNHEY, CDR2 SVGAGI. The CDR3 spells CASAGTKSSGQYF. The CDR3 DNA reads as TGTGCCAGCGCCGGGACAAAATCCTCAGGGCAGTACTTC.

This chain connects TRBV7-6 to TRBJ2-1; D not certain. The CDR3 loop spans 15 amino acids. V gave up 0 bases and J gave up 9 bases, with 15 bases separating them. CDR1 and CDR2 from the germline V gene are SGHVS and FNYEAQ. The CDR3 here is CASSLAQGTTSEQFF. CDR3 DNA: TGTGCCAGCAGCTTAGCGCAAGGCACTACCAGTGAGCAGTTCTTC.

The rearrangement uses TRBV24-1 and TRBJ2-7, with TRBD2 identical over 10 bases. The trim removed 6 bases at V and 0 bases at J, leaving 10 bases unmatched. The CDR3 has 17 amino acids. Germline CDR1 and CDR2: KGHDR and SFDVKD. Written as DNA, the CDR3 is TGTGCCACCAGTACTATACAACCTAGCGGGAGCTCCTACGAGCAGTACTTC. Translating gives CATSTIQPSGSSYEQYF.

CDR3 nucleotides: TGTGCCAGCAGCTTATCAATGGACAGTAACTATGGCTACACCTTC. Translation: CASSLSMDSNYGYTF. The V call is TRBV7-9, the J call TRBJ1-2, with a weak D call TRBD1 (6 bases). Germline V gene sequence: CDR1 SEHNR, CDR2 FQNEAQ (reference sequence). The V end lost 2 bases, the J end lost 1 base, and 11 bases lay between the germline ends. This CDR3 has 15 amino acids. The whole variable domain, remainder taken from reference TRBV7-9 and TRBJ1-2, is DTGVSQNPRHKITKRGQNVTFRCDPISEHNRLYWYRQTLGQGPEFLTYFQNEAQLEKSRLLSDRFSAERPKGSFSTLEIQRTEQGDSAMYLCASSLSMDSNYGYTFGSGTRLTVV.

The genes are TRBV2 and TRBJ2-3; D might be TRBD2 (5 bases). Per the germline V gene, CDR1 is SNHLY and CDR2 is FYNNEI. Trimming took 5 bases from V and 1 from J, leaving 13 bases between them. The CDR3 loop spans 15 amino acids. CDR3 nucleotide sequence: TGTGCCAGCAGTCAACTAGATCCGGGCACAGATACGCAGTATTTT. Translation gives CASSQLDPGTDTQYF.

This chain uses TRBV2 with TRBJ1-4, with TRBD1 identical over 8 bases. CDR3 length: 13 amino acids. The J segment lost 8 bases and the V segment lost 7 bases, leaving 6 bases of the junction unmatched. Per the germline V gene, CDR1 is SNHLY and CDR2 is FYNNEI. The CDR3 region is CASTGTGKEKLFF. The CDR3 nucleotides are TGTGCCAGCACCGGGACAGGAAAAGAAAAACTGTTTTTT. The entire variable domain, with the rest obtained from reference TRBV2 and TRBJ1-4, is as follows: EPEVTQTPSHQVTQMGQEVILRCVPISNHLYFYWYRQILGQKVEFLVSFYNNEISEKSEIFDDQFSVERPDGSNFTLKIRSTKLEDSAMYFCASTGTGKEKLFFGSGTQLSVL.

The chain has TRBV12-3 or TRBV12-4 and TRBJ2-5, with TRBD1 matching over 7 bases. V shed 1 base, J shed 13 bases, and the junction held 9 bases outside the gene matches. The CDR3 consists of 13 residues. The DNA for the CDR3 is TGTGCCAGCAGTTTAGGGACATCGGGACAGTCGTACTTC. Translation gives CASSLGTSGQSYF.

There are a few counts of this clone. This chain joins TRBV5-4 and TRBJ2-3; TRBD2 matches 9 bases. The junction had 5 bases not matched to a gene; V was cut back by 2 bases and J by 4 bases. The CDR3 is 15 amino acids. Looked up from germline, CDR1 is SGHNT and CDR2 is YYREEE (reference sequence). The CDR3 here is CASSLGGRGADTQYF. CDR3 nucleotides: TGTGCCAGCAGCTTAGGCGGGAGGGGGGCAGATACGCAGTATTTT. Using reference TRBV5-4 and TRBJ2-3 for the parts outside the CDR3, the full variable domain is ETGVTQSPTHLIKTRGQQVTLRCSSQSGHNTVSWYQQALGQGPQFIFQYYREEENGRGNFPPRFSGLQFPNYSSELNVNALELDDSALYLCASSLGGRGADTQYFGPGTRLTVL.

The V gene is TRBV7-2, the J gene TRBJ1-1; 7 bases align to TRBD1. This CDR3 is built from 14 residues. V was pared by 5 bases and J by 4 bases, with 7 bases of the junction left unmatched. Germline assignment: CDR1 SGHTA and CDR2 FQGNSA. Here the CDR3 reads CASSARQGSTEAFF. CDR3 DNA: TGTGCCAGCAGCGCCCGACAGGGCTCCACTGAAGCTTTCTTT.

This sequence joins TRBV7-8 and TRBJ1-1, with a possible D match to TRBD1 (6 bases). The CDR3 is 15 residues long. Trimming removed 5 bases at V and 3 bases at J, with 16 bases between. CDR1 and CDR2 from the germline V gene are SGHVS and FQNEAQ. The CDR3 sequence: CASSPGTRTYTEAFF. The DNA for the CDR3 is TGTGCCAGCAGCCCGGGGACACGGACCTACACTGAAGCTTTCTTT.

The chain is built from TRBV4-1 and TRBJ1-1; D is ambiguous. V lost 0 bases to trimming and J lost 0 bases, with 11 bases between them. Germline lookup yields CDR1 MGHRA and CDR2 YSYEKL. The CDR3 is 16 amino acids. CDR3 protein: CASSQDTPRVNTEAFF. The CDR3 nucleotides read TGCGCCAGCAGCCAAGATACCCCACGAGTGAACACTGAAGCTTTCTTT.

This chain uses TRBV29-1 with TRBJ2-7; D uncertain. CDR1 is SQVTM, CDR2 ANQGSEA, per germline. The CDR3 consists of 11 residues. The V end was cut by 7 bases, the J end by 0 bases, with 7 bases between. The CDR3 here is CSARTSYEQYF. For the CDR3, the DNA is TGCAGCGCCAGAACCTCCTACGAGCAGTACTTC.

The chain links TRBV5-5 to TRBJ2-2; TRBD2 aligns across 8 bases. J gave up 4 bases and V 3 bases, and 17 bases lay outside the gene matches. Looked up from germline, CDR1 is SGHKS and CDR2 is YYEKEE (reference sequence). The CDR3 extends over 19 amino acids. CDR3 DNA sequence: TGTGCCAGCAGCTGGAGTGTCGGGACGGGAGGGAGAAGCACCGGGGAGCTGTTTTTT. Encoded protein: CASSWSVGTGGRSTGELFF. Full variable domain (rest looked up from reference TRBV5-5 and TRBJ2-2): DAGVTQSPTHLIKTRGQQVTLRCSPISGHKSVSWYQQVLGQGPQFIFQYYEKEERGRGNFPDRFSARQFPNYSSELNVNALLLGDSALYLCASSWSVGTGGRSTGELFFGEGSRLTVL.

V gene TRBV2 combines with J gene TRBJ2-1; 13 bases line up with TRBD2. Germline V gives CDR1 SNHLY, CDR2 FYNNEI. V shed 8 bases, J shed 9 bases, and the junction held 10 bases outside the gene matches. CDR3 length: 15 amino acids. CDR3 DNA sequence: TGTGCCAGCTGGAGACTAGCGGGGGGAGTAGGTGAGCAGTTCTTC. It translates to CASWRLAGGVGEQFF.

J is TRBJ1-1 and V is TRBV6-5; 7 bases fit TRBD1. Germline assignment: CDR1 MNHEY and CDR2 SVGAGI. This CDR3 has 14 residues. The V segment lost 8 bases and the J segment 6 bases; nucleotides outside the gene matches: 12. The DNA of the CDR3 is TGTGCCAGCGCCAAAGCAGGGGGACAAGCTGAAGCTTTCTTT. Its protein is CASAKAGGQAEAFF.

The chain recombines TRBV19 with TRBJ1-1, with D possibly being TRBD1 (5 bases). Germline CDR1 and CDR2: LNHDA and SQIVND (reference sequence). V lost 4 bases and J lost 5, with 11 bases in between. The CDR3 sequence is 13 residues long. The CDR3 region is CASSTLTGTEAFF. CDR3 DNA: TGTGCCAGTAGTACTCTCACAGGAACTGAAGCTTTCTTT.

This clone has only one observation. The chain is built from TRBV6-2 or TRBV6-3 and TRBJ1-6; 7 bases align to TRBD1. Trimming at V came to 5 bases and at J to 7 bases, leaving 8 bases not matched to a gene. The CDR3 totals 15 residues. Per the germline V gene, CDR1 is MNHEY and CDR2 is SVGEGT. DNA of the CDR3: TGTGCCAGCAGTCGATCCCGGACAGGCAATTCACCCCTCCACTTT. It yields the protein CASSRSRTGNSPLHF.

J is TRBJ1-1 and V is TRBV29-1; possible D gene TRBD1, 5 bases. Germline V gives CDR1 SQVTM, CDR2 ANQGSEA. V was clipped by 6 bases and J by 7 bases, with 15 bases between them. The CDR3 covers 12 residues. CDR3 DNA sequence: TGCAGCGTCCTCCAGGGAAACCTTGAAGCTTTCTTT. Translation: CSVLQGNLEAFF.

The gene calls are TRBV11-2 and TRBJ1-1; TRBD1 matches 7 bases. The germline gives CDR1 SGHAT, CDR2 FQNNGV. This CDR3 spans 17 amino acids. Trimming cost V 4 bases and J 0 bases; bases outside gene matches: 11. The CDR3 protein is CASSSLRDRRMNTEAFF. CDR3 in DNA: TGTGCCAGCAGCTCCCTCCGGGACAGACGCATGAACACTGAAGCTTTCTTT.

CDR3 sequence: CASSQTARGDGYTF. CDR3 coding DNA: TGCGCCAGCAGCCAAACTGCCAGGGGGGATGGCTACACCTTC. The chain couples TRBV4-1 to TRBJ1-2; 7 bases map to TRBD1. V dropped 2 bases and J dropped 6; count of bases not matched to a gene: 6. This CDR3 has 14 residues. CDR1 is MGHRA, CDR2 YSYEKL, per germline.

The chain uses TRBV4-2 and TRBJ2-1; 9 nucleotides line up with TRBD1. With V trimmed by 1 base and J by 7 bases, 8 bases remained unmatched. The germline gives CDR1 LGHNA, CDR2 YNFKEQ. The CDR3 is 16 amino acids. In DNA, the CDR3 is TGTGCCAGCAGCCAAGGCCGGGACAGGGCGGGAAATGAGCAGTTCTTC. Its translation is CASSQGRDRAGNEQFF.

This clone was recorded only once. V and J are TRBV2 and TRBJ1-5; TRBD1 matches at 7 bases. The J segment lost 5 bases and the V segment lost 3 bases, leaving 10 bases of the junction unmatched. Germline CDR1 SNHLY, CDR2 FYNNEI. The CDR3 has 16 amino acids. The CDR3 reads CASSDREGAGYQPQHF. The CDR3 region has the DNA TGTGCCAGCAGTGATCGTGAGGGGGCCGGCTATCAGCCCCAGCATTTT.

The chain joins TRBV29-1 to TRBJ2-7, with 8 positions matching TRBD2. CDR1 and CDR2 from the germline V gene are SQVTM and ANQGSEA. J lost 6 bases, V lost 8 bases, and 9 bases had no gene match. The CDR3 length is 12 residues. The CDR3 protein is CSTWTSRGEQYF. The CDR3 bases are TGCAGCACCTGGACTAGCCGGGGCGAGCAGTACTTC.

The chain is built from TRBV5-4 and TRBJ1-3, with 8 bases fitting TRBD1. The germline V gene has CDR1 SGHNT and CDR2 YYREEE (reference sequence). The CDR3 spans 17 residues. J gave up 0 bases and V 5 bases, and 10 bases lay outside the gene matches. CDR3 sequence (DNA): TGTGCCAGCAGTTCAAATGGGACAGGCCACTCTGGAAACACCATATATTTT. Translation gives CASSSNGTGHSGNTIYF. The full variable domain, in which reference TRBV5-4 and TRBJ1-3 provide the parts outside the CDR3, is ETGVTQSPTHLIKTRGQQVTLRCSSQSGHNTVSWYQQALGQGPQFIFQYYREEENGRGNFPPRFSGLQFPNYSSELNVNALELDDSALYLCASSSNGTGHSGNTIYFGEGSWLTVV.